The 21 T cell receptor beta chains below all came from one sample that was sequenced in a study of T cell repertoires in aging, cancer and after chemotherapy. Amplification of TCR beta used genomic DNA extracted from peripheral blood. Multiplex touch-down PCR with TRB-A/B primers amplified rearranged V-D-J TRB sequences. A single record per CDR3 protein comes from TCRdb applying MiXCR to the multiplex PCR reads. The sample shows more than 10,000 distinct CDR3 sequences, 21% of them seen only once. Sequencing input: blood. The receptors were gathered from a human donor in good health.

Sample share makes this clonotype medium-sized. The CDR3 sequence: CASSPGLADAGELFF. Here the CDR3 DNA reads TGTGCCAGCTCGCCGGGACTAGCGGACGCCGGGGAGCTGTTTTTT. The chain has TRBV18 and TRBJ2-2; 11 bases are a match to TRBD2. V dropped 6 bases and J dropped 6; count of bases not matched to a gene: 6. The CDR3 loop spans 15 amino acids. Germline V CDR1 and CDR2: KGHSH, LQKENI.

This clonotype is categorized as medium-sized. This chain uses TRBV7-3 with TRBJ1-3; the D is unclear. V was trimmed by 5 bases and J by 3 bases, leaving 8 bases between them. The CDR3 spans 13 residues. CDR1 and CDR2 (germline): SGHTA, FQGTGA. CDR3 bases: TGTGCCAGCAGCCCCGGACTTGGAAACACCATATATTTT. This translates into CASSPGLGNTIYF.

The chain has TRBV6-2 or TRBV6-3 and TRBJ1-3; D call uncertain. The germline V gene encodes CDR1 MNHEY and CDR2 SVGEGT. There are 16 residues in the CDR3. V lost 7 bases, J lost 2 bases, and 18 bases lay in between. CDR3 nucleotides: TGTGCCAGCACCCTCTGGGAGGAGTTCACTGGAAACACCATATATTTT. It yields the protein CASTLWEEFTGNTIYF.

This clonotype was recorded a few times. V is TRBV25-1 and J is TRBJ2-2; 7 bases agree with TRBD1. The CDR3 extends over 13 amino acids. V was pared by 8 bases and J by 3 bases, with 3 bases of the junction left unmatched. Germline values: CDR1 MGHDK, CDR2 SYGVNS. CDR3 DNA: TGTGCCAGCCGGGACAGCTACACCGGGGAGCTGTTTTTT. Its protein product is CASRDSYTGELFF.

This clonotype is medium-sized in the sample. CDR3 nucleotides: TGTGCCTGGGGGGGGCCGGGGATAGAGAGCTACACCTTC. Translation: CAWGGPGIESYTF. V usage is TRBV30 and J usage is TRBJ1-2; tentatively, D is TRBD1 (6 bases). V lost 5 bases, J lost 9 bases, and 19 bases lay in between. CDR3 length equals 13 residues. Germline assignment: CDR1 GTSNPN and CDR2 SVGIG (reference sequence).

As for this clonotype: This sequence may be a read error, since a much larger clone differs from it by one base. The chain carries TRBV7-2 and TRBJ2-7, with D maybe TRBD2 (6 bases). Germline V gives CDR1 SGHTA, CDR2 FQGNSA. V was shortened by 2 bases and J by 6 bases, with 17 bases between the two germline ends. The CDR3 length is 15 residues. In DNA, the CDR3 is TGTGCCAGCAGCTTATCGGGAGTTCCGGAGCTCGAGCAGTACTTC. Encoded protein: CASSLSGVPELEQYF.

This chain joins TRBV5-1 and TRBJ1-2, with a weak D call TRBD1 (5 bases). The CDR3 spans 15 residues. Germline CDR1 is SGHRS and CDR2 is YFSETQ. Trimming stripped 9 bases from V and 6 bases from J, with 24 bases between. As DNA, the CDR3 is TGCGCCACCTCCTTGGGACCGGGGTTGGAAGATGGCTACACCTTC. Protein: CATSLGPGLEDGYTF.

This chain connects TRBV20-1 to TRBJ1-6; 7 nucleotides match TRBD1. Trimming took 3 bases from V and 12 from J; bases not matched to a gene: 11. Germline CDR1 is DFQATT and CDR2 is SNEGSKA (reference sequence). This CDR3 region has 14 residues. The CDR3 nucleotides read TGCAGTGCTAGGACAGGGCTTTCTAGCTTACCCCTCCACTTT. It codes for CSARTGLSSLPLHF.

The table lists this clonotype with a few counts. V and J are TRBV20-1 and TRBJ2-3; D not certain. V shed 6 bases and J shed 0 bases, with 4 bases lying between them. This CDR3 contains 11 residues. Germline V gene lookup returns CDR1 DFQATT and CDR2 SNEGSKA (reference sequence). The CDR3 DNA reads as TGCAGTGCCCAAAGCACAGATACGCAGTATTTT. It yields the protein CSAQSTDTQYF.

The chain joins TRBV5-1 to TRBJ2-7, with 8 bases identical to TRBD1. Losses at the gene ends were 2 bases for V and 2 bases for J; bases not matched to a gene: 3. The CDR3 spans 14 residues. Germline V gene lookup returns CDR1 SGHRS and CDR2 YFSETQ. The CDR3 region is CASSFGTGTYEQYF. The CDR3 coding sequence is TGCGCCAGCAGCTTCGGGACAGGTACCTACGAGCAGTACTTC.

The chain recombines TRBV4-3 with TRBJ1-1; D uncertain. This CDR3 contains 15 residues. Between the trimmed V and J ends, which lost 0 bases and 1 base, there was a span of 9 bases. CDR1 and CDR2 from the germline V gene are LGHNA and YSLEER. The CDR3 here is CASSQDAAGNTEAFF. The CDR3 DNA follows: TGCGCCAGCAGCCAAGACGCTGCCGGGAACACTGAAGCTTTCTTT.

This chain uses TRBV29-1 with TRBJ1-2, with 12 bases aligning to TRBD1. The V segment lost 6 bases and the J segment 7 bases; nucleotides outside the gene matches: 6. Germline assignment: CDR1 SQVTM and CDR2 ANQGSEA. The CDR3 contains 13 residues. The CDR3, as DNA: TGCAGCGTGCCGGGACAGGGGGCAAGTGGCTACACCTTC. Its translation: CSVPGQGASGYTF.

This clonotype rates as medium-sized (0.01 to 0.1%). The rearrangement uses TRBV19 and TRBJ1-6; 9 bases match TRBD1. The CDR3 runs to 13 residues. The junction had 4 bases not matched to a gene; V was cut back by 9 bases and J by 7 bases. Germline V gene sequence: CDR1 LNHDA, CDR2 SQIVND (reference sequence). The chain's CDR3 is CASGQGRNSPLHF. The CDR3 DNA follows: TGTGCCAGCGGACAGGGGAGGAATTCACCCCTCCACTTT.

This clonotype was recorded a few times. V usage is TRBV20-1 and J usage is TRBJ2-7; possibly TRBD2 for D (6 bases). The CDR3 covers 19 residues. Germline V lookup: CDR1 DFQATT, CDR2 SNEGSKA (reference sequence). The V end was cut by 2 bases, the J end by 0 bases, with 26 bases between. CDR3 coding DNA: TGCAGTGCTAGATATCCCCTCGGGGGAGATTTCATGGGCTCCTACGAGCAGTACTTC. Protein sequence: CSARYPLGGDFMGSYEQYF.

For this clonotype: Its ends do not fully match the called genes, so a read error is possible. J is TRBJ2-3 and V is TRBV6-5, with TRBD2 identical over 10 bases. The CDR3 runs 16 residues. Germline values: CDR1 MNHEY, CDR2 SVGAGI. Written as DNA, the CDR3 is TGTGCCAGCATTTACTCTAGCGGGGGATTCGCAGATACGCAGTATTTT. As protein: CASIYSSGGFADTQYF.

This clonotype was detected only a few times. This chain links TRBV5-1 with TRBJ1-3; the D is unclear. The germline CDR1 and CDR2 sequences are SGHRS and YFSETQ. The length of the CDR3 is 15 residues. V lost 2 bases, J lost 4 bases, and 13 bases lay in between. Written as DNA, the CDR3 is TGCGCCAGCAGCTTCACGGCTGGTCGGGGAAACACCATATATTTT. Translated, it gives CASSFTAGRGNTIYF.

This clonotype was observed a handful of times. The chain links TRBV12-3 or TRBV12-4 to TRBJ2-2; 12 positions match TRBD2. The CDR3 length is 20 residues. V dropped 6 bases and J dropped 4; count of bases not matched to a gene: 18. The DNA for the CDR3 is TGTGCCAGCAGCCACCTAGCGGGGGGGCATGGTACCCGGTCCACCGGGGAGCTGTTTTTT. It codes for CASSHLAGGHGTRSTGELFF.

Within the sample, this clonotype is medium-sized. This rearrangement joins TRBV6-2 or TRBV6-3 to TRBJ2-7; 10 bases agree with TRBD2. The CDR3 totals 14 residues. V lost 2 bases, J lost 2 bases, and 0 bases stayed unmatched. In germline, CDR1 is MNHEY, CDR2 SVGEGT. The DNA of the CDR3 is TGTGCCAGCAGTTACGGGACTAGCGCCTACGAGCAGTACTTC. It encodes CASSYGTSAYEQYF.

This clonotype was detected a few times. This chain joins TRBV21-1 and TRBJ1-1; the table names TRBD1, a call not compared with the DNA. TRBV21-1 is assigned pseudogene status. CDR3 length equals 15 residues. CDR3 in amino acids: CASSGTGAEGTEAFF. DNA for the CDR3: TGTGCCAGCAGCGGGACAGGGGCCGAGGGCACTGAAGCTTTCTTT.

This chain joins TRBV6-4 and TRBJ2-5; 10 positions agree with TRBD2. Germline CDR1 and CDR2: MRHNA and SNTAGT. The CDR3 is made up of 15 amino acids. With 5 bases clipped from V and 1 base from J, the junction kept 4 bases outside the gene matches. The CDR3 protein is CASSRTSGPQETQYF. The CDR3 bases are TGTGCCAGCAGTCGGACTAGCGGCCCCCAAGAGACCCAGTACTTC.

This clonotype is medium-sized by share. This sequence joins TRBV27 and TRBJ1-3, with D uncertain. CDR1 and CDR2 from the germline V gene are MNHEY and SMNVEV (reference sequence). The CDR3 length is 13 residues. Trimming took off 6 bases at V and 0 bases at J, with 6 bases between the two ends. CDR3 sequence reads: CASRKYSGNTIYF. Here the CDR3 DNA reads TGTGCCAGCAGGAAGTACTCTGGAAACACCATATATTTT.